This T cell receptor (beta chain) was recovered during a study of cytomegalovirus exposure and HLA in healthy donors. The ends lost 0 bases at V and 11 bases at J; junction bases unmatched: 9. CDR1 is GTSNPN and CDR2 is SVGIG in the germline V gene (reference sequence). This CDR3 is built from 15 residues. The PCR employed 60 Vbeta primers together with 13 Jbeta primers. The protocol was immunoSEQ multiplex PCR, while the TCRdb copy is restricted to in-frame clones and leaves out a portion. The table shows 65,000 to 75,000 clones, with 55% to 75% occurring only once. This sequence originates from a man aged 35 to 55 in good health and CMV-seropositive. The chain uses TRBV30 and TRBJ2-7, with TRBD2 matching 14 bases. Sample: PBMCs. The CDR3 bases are TGTGCCTGGAGTGTACCGGGACTAGCGGGAGTCGGGGAGTACTTC. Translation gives CAWSVPGLAGVGEYF.